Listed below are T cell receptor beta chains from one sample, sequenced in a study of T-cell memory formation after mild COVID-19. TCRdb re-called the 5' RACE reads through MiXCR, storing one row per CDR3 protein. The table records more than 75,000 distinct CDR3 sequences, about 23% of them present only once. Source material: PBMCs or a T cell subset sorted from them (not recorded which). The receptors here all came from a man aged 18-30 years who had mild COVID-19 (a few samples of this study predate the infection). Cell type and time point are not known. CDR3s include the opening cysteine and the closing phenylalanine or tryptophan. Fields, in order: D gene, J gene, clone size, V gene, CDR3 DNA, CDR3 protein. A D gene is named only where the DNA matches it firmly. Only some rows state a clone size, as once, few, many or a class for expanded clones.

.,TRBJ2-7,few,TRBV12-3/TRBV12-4,TGTGCCAGCAGTCGAGACAGCCTCAGATACTTC,CASSRDSLRYF
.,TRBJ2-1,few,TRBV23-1,TGCGCCAGCCGACAAGGGTGCCGTAATGAGCAGTTCTTC,CASRQGCRNEQFF
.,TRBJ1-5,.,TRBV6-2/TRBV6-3,TGTGCCAGCAGTATCCCCGGGGGGATCAGCCAGCCCCAGCATTTT,CASSIPGGISQPQHF
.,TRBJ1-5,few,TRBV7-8,TGTGCCAGCAGCGTGGAGGGGGGATGGAATCAGCCCCAGCATTTT,CASSVEGGWNQPQHF
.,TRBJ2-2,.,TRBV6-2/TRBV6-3,TGTGCCAGCAGCCTGACTAGTACCACCGGGGAGCTGTTTTTT,CASSLTSTTGELFF
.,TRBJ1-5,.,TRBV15,TGTGCCACCAGCAGTTCCGGGGGTAGCAATCAGCCCCAGCATTTT,CATSSSGGSNQPQHF
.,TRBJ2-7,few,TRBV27,TGTGCCAGCAGTTCAGGGATCTACGAGCAGTACTTC,CASSSGIYEQYF
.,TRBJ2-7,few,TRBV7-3,TGTGCCAGCACCTTCTCCTACGAGCAGTACTTC,CASTFSYEQYF
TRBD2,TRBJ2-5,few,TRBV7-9,TGTGCCAGCAGCCCCCGGAACTCTCTCGGACTAGCGGGGAAAGAGACCCAGTACTTC,CASSPRNSLGLAGKETQYF
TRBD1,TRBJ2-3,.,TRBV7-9,TGTGCCAGCAGCCCACCCGACAGGGGGGTTGGAGATACGCAGTATTTT,CASSPPDRGVGDTQYF
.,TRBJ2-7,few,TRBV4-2,TGTGCCAGCAGCCAAGAGGGAACAGGGTCCTACGAGCAGTACTTC,CASSQEGTGSYEQYF
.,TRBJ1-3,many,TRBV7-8,TGTGCCAGCAGCTTAGGTTGGGGGCCGCGTCGCTCTGGAAACACCATATATTTT,CASSLGWGPRRSGNTIYF
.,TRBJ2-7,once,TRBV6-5,TGTGCCAGCAGTTATTACCGGGAATCCTACGAGCAGTACTTC,CASSYYRESYEQYF
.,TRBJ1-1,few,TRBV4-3,TGCGCCAGCAGCCATGGCTTGGGGAACACTGAAGCTTTCTTT,CASSHGLGNTEAFF
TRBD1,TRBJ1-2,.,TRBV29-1,TGCAGCGTTGTGATTAGTTGGGACAGGGACTATGCCGGCTACACCTTC,CSVVISWDRDYAGYTF
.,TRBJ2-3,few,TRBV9,TGTGCCAGCAGCGCCAGGGACCTGGTACCCATAGATACGCAGTATTTT,CASSARDLVPIDTQYF
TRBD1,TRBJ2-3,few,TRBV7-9,TGTGCCAGCAGCTTGACAGGGCGCCCAGATACGCAGTATTTT,CASSLTGRPDTQYF
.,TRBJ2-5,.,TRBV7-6,TGTGCCAGCAGCTCCCACAGACAGTCGTTGCAAGAGACCCAGTACTTC,CASSSHRQSLQETQYF
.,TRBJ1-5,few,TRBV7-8,TGTGCCAGCAGCTTAAGAGGGGTGGGTGATCAGCCCCAGCATTTT,CASSLRGVGDQPQHF
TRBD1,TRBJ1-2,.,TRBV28,TGTGCCAGTCTTCTTACAGGGGAGGGCTATGGCTACACCTTC,CASLLTGEGYGYTF
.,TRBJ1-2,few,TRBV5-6,TGTGCCAGCAGCTTGTTCCGGAACTATGGCTACACCTTC,CASSLFRNYGYTF
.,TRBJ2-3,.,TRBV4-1,TGCGCCAGCAGCCAGATGGACAGATCGTCTTTAGTTGCAGATACGCAGTATTTT,CASSQMDRSSLVADTQYF